This T cell receptor (beta chain) was obtained from a study of blood T cell repertoires in COVID-19. Researchers sorted participants into cohorts using their self-reported clinical history. Germline loops: CDR1 SNHLY, CDR2 FYNNEI. CDR3 size: 17 residues. Trimming left V 8 bases short and J 0 bases short, with 20 bases between. The data were produced by immunoSEQ multiplex PCR, yet TCRdb's version contains in-frame clones alone and is incomplete. The sample has some 270,000 clones, approximately 90% seen once; the top ten hold roughly 3.9%. The origin of this receptor is a woman aged 30 to 39 with acute COVID-19. The source material was PBMCs or T cells enriched from blood (not recorded which). The chain is built from TRBV2 and TRBJ2-1, with D possibly TRBD1 on 5 matching bases. CDR3 amino acids: CASDKLRWTSSYNEQFF. DNA of the CDR3: TGTGCCAGCGATAAGCTCCGATGGACAAGCTCCTACAATGAGCAGTTCTTC. Variable domain in full (rest from reference TRBV2 and TRBJ2-1): EPEVTQTPSHQVTQMGQEVILRCVPISNHLYFYWYRQILGQKVEFLVSFYNNEISEKSEIFDDQFSVERPDGSNFTLKIRSTKLEDSAMYFCASDKLRWTSSYNEQFFGPGTRLTVL.